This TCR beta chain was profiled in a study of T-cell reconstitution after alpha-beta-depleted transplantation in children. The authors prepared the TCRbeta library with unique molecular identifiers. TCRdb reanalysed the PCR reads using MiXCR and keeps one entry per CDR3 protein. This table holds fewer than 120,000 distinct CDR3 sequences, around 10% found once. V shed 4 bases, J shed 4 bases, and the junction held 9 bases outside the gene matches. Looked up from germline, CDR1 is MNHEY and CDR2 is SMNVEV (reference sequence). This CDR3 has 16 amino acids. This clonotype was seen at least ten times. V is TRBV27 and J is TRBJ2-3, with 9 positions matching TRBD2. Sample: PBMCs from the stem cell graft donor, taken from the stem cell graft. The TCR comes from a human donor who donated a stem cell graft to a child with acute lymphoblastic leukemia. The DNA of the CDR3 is TGTGCCAGCAGTTCCCCTGCTAGCGGGGATGCAGATACGCAGTATTTT. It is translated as CASSSPASGDADTQYF.